The 10 T cell receptor beta chains below come from one sample, sequenced in a study of shared clonotypes between healthy human individuals. The method was immunoSEQ multiplex PCR; TCRdb's version includes in-frame clones alone and lacks a portion of them. The sample holds about 750,000 clones, 85% to 95% seen once. In the naive CD8 group, cells lacked CD45RO and were positively selected for CCR7, so terminally differentiated effector memory CD45RA+ cells were left out. Sequencing was carried out using naive CD8+ T cells sorted from blood. The receptors were sampled from a man in his thirties or forties in good health.

The V gene is TRBV7-3, the J gene TRBJ2-2; 8 nucleotides align to TRBD2. The CDR3 sequence is 17 residues long. The germline gives CDR1 SGHTA, CDR2 FQGTGA. V was clipped by 0 bases and J by 5 bases; unmatched bases: 8. CDR3 region: CASSLTRGGRKTGELFF. The CDR3 nucleotides are TGTGCCAGCAGCTTAACAAGAGGCGGGAGGAAGACCGGGGAGCTGTTTTTT.

The chain joins TRBV30 to TRBJ1-1; 7 nucleotides agree with TRBD1. Germline V CDR1 and CDR2: GTSNPN, SVGIG (reference sequence). The J segment lost 7 bases and the V segment lost 4 bases, leaving 12 bases of the junction unmatched. This CDR3 is built from 14 residues. CDR3 in DNA: TGTGCCTGGAAAAAGACCCCCCGGGACAGTGAAGCTTTCTTT. Amino acid sequence: CAWKKTPRDSEAFF.

The rearrangement links TRBV7-9 to TRBJ1-4; 7 positions agree with TRBD1. The CDR3 length is 15 residues. Trimming removed 5 bases from V and 6 bases from J; junction bases left unmatched: 9. Germline CDR1 reads SEHNR; CDR2 reads FQNEAQ (reference sequence). This chain's CDR3 is CASSPKETGYEKLFF. The CDR3 DNA reads as TGTGCCAGCAGCCCCAAGGAGACAGGGTATGAAAAACTGTTTTTT.

The CDR3: CASSPWTSGYTDTQYF. The CDR3 coding sequence is TGTGCCAGCAGCCCGTGGACTAGCGGGTACACAGATACGCAGTATTTT. The chain combines TRBV5-4 with TRBJ2-3; TRBD2 matches at 11 bases. V gave up 4 bases and J gave up 2 bases; unmatched junction bases: 6. Germline assignment: CDR1 SGHNT and CDR2 YYREEE (reference sequence). The CDR3 is 16 residues long. The full variable domain, completed using reference TRBV5-4 and TRBJ2-3, is ETGVTQSPTHLIKTRGQQVTLRCSSQSGHNTVSWYQQALGQGPQFIFQYYREEENGRGNFPPRFSGLQFPNYSSELNVNALELDDSALYLCASSPWTSGYTDTQYFGPGTRLTVL.

This chain links TRBV6-5 with TRBJ2-7; maybe TRBD1 (6 bases). The CDR3 contains 14 residues. Germline values: CDR1 MNHEY, CDR2 SVGAGI. Trimming shortened V by 2 bases and J by 2 bases, and 10 bases separated the two germline ends. CDR3 loop: CASSYVTGPYEQYF. The CDR3 nucleotides are TGTGCCAGCAGTTACGTCACAGGGCCCTACGAGCAGTACTTC.

The chain couples TRBV27 to TRBJ2-5; tentative D call: TRBD2 (6 bases). V gave up 7 bases and J gave up 0 bases, with 24 bases separating them. Germline V gives CDR1 MNHEY, CDR2 SMNVEV (reference sequence). CDR3 length equals 18 residues. For the CDR3, the DNA is TGTGCCAGCACTACCAGGTGGGCCCCCGCGGGGTACCAAGAGACCCAGTACTTC. It encodes CASTTRWAPAGYQETQYF.

V usage is TRBV5-1 and J usage is TRBJ1-1, with D hard to call. Germline lookup yields CDR1 SGHRS and CDR2 YFSETQ. Trimming pared 4 bases from V and 1 base from J, leaving 20 bases between. The CDR3 length is 17 residues. The CDR3 sequence is CASSPGAVSLENTEAFF. Written as DNA, the CDR3 is TGCGCCAGCAGCCCCGGCGCTGTATCGCTAGAGAACACTGAAGCTTTCTTT.

This chain connects TRBV27 to TRBJ2-1; 9 nucleotides align to TRBD2. The CDR3 runs to 15 residues. Unmatched junction bases numbered 3, after V lost 3 bases and J lost 3 bases. Germline CDR1 and CDR2: MNHEY and SMNVEV (reference sequence). The CDR3 region is CASSFASGNYNEQFF. The CDR3, as DNA: TGTGCCAGCAGTTTCGCTAGCGGGAACTACAATGAGCAGTTCTTC.

The rearrangement joins TRBV4-2 to TRBJ2-1; 7 bases fit TRBD2. This CDR3 is built from 19 residues. Germline-derived CDR1 and CDR2 are LGHNA and YNFKEQ. V trimming: 2 bases; J trimming: 6 bases; junction bases outside the gene matches: 19. DNA of the CDR3: TGTGCCAGCAGCCAATTCCTCGTAGGGAGTGAGAGGGAGGGCAATGAGCAGTTCTTC. Translation: CASSQFLVGSEREGNEQFF.

The gene calls are TRBV7-9 and TRBJ2-1; D is unclear. Germline V gene lookup returns CDR1 SEHNR and CDR2 FQNEAQ (reference sequence). V was shortened by 0 bases and J by 5 bases, with 5 bases between the two germline ends. The CDR3 consists of 13 residues. CDR3 sequence: CASSLADNNEQFF. DNA of the CDR3: TGTGCCAGCAGCTTAGCGGATAACAATGAGCAGTTCTTC.